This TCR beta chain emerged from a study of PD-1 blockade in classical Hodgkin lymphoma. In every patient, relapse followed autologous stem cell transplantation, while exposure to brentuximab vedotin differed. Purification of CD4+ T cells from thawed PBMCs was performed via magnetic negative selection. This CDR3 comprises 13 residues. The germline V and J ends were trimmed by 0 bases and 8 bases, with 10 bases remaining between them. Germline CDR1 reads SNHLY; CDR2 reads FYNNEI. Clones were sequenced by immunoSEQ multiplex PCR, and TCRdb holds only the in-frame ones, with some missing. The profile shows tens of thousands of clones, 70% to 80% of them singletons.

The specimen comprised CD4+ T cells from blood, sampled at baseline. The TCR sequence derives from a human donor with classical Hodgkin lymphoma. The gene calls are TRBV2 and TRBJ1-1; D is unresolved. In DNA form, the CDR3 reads TGTGCCAGCAGTGAAGCGCGGGGAGACGAAGCTTTCTTT. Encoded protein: CASSEARGDEAFF.